The 23 T cell receptor beta chains listed next were all sequenced from one sample in a study of T cells after yellow fever vaccination. TCRdb analysed the 5' RACE reads with MiXCR anew, one entry per CDR3 protein. Of 350,000 or so distinct CDR3 sequences in the sample, 7% to 10% were seen once. The sequencing here drew on PBMCs, taken approximately 47 days after the first yellow fever vaccination. These receptor sequences come from a man aged 18 to 29 who received the YFV17D yellow fever vaccine.

This clonotype was recorded a few times. V usage is TRBV20-1 and J usage is TRBJ2-7; 9 bases are shared with TRBD2. Trimming took 1 base from V and 7 from J; bases not matched to a gene: 11. Germline V lookup: CDR1 DFQATT, CDR2 SNEGSKA (reference sequence). This CDR3 comprises 15 residues. Here the CDR3 DNA reads TGCAGTGCTAGAGTTCGCGGGGGGGCCATCTGGGAGCAGTACGTC. This encodes CSARVRGGAIWEQYV.

This clonotype was seen ten or more times. The V call is TRBV28, the J call TRBJ1-3; weak D call: TRBD1 (6 bases). Per germline, CDR1 MDHEN and CDR2 SYDVKM. This CDR3 has 14 residues. The ends were cut back, 7 bases at V and 0 bases at J, with 10 bases in the middle. CDR3 bases: TGTGCCAGCATACAGGGACCCTCTGGAAACACCATATATTTT. Translation gives CASIQGPSGNTIYF.

This clonotype was observed a handful of times. The CDR3: CASSPRITQESPYEQYF. In nucleotides, the CDR3 is TGTGCCAGCTCACCACGTATCACACAGGAGAGCCCCTACGAGCAGTACTTC. V usage is TRBV18 and J usage is TRBJ2-7; D is perhaps TRBD1 (5 bases). In germline, CDR1 is KGHSH, CDR2 LQKENI. The CDR3 is 17 residues long. V was trimmed by 1 base and J by 2 bases, leaving 18 bases between them.

This chain links TRBV20-1 with TRBJ2-5; no firm D call. V lost 8 bases to trimming and J lost 3 bases, with 10 bases between them. Germline loops: CDR1 DFQATT, CDR2 SNEGSKA (reference sequence). The CDR3 covers 11 residues. The CDR3 DNA sequence: TGCAGTCCTAACTGGAAAGAGACCCAGTACTTC. It is translated as CSPNWKETQYF.

The table lists this clonotype with many counts. The chain links TRBV20-1 to TRBJ1-5; 7 positions agree with TRBD1. CDR3 size: 13 residues. The V and J ends lost 4 bases and 6 bases, in that order; junction bases with no gene match: 6. Germline lookup yields CDR1 DFQATT and CDR2 SNEGSKA (reference sequence). The CDR3 DNA follows: TGCAGTGCTAATACAGGGGTGGGTCAGCCCCAGCATTTT. Protein: CSANTGVGQPQHF.

CDR3 protein: CASSLNGGYSPLHF. For the CDR3, the DNA is TGTGCCAGCAGTTTAAATGGCGGGTATTCACCCCTCCACTTT. The V and J genes are TRBV27 and TRBJ1-6, with D unclear. Per the germline V gene, CDR1 is MNHEY and CDR2 is SMNVEV (reference sequence). V was trimmed by 2 bases and J by 8 bases, leaving 10 bases between them. The CDR3 is 14 residues long.

In this sample, this clonotype turned up a few times. This chain connects TRBV10-3 to TRBJ2-3; 8 nucleotides line up with TRBD2. The V segment lost 10 bases and the J segment 1 base; nucleotides outside the gene matches: 10. The CDR3 has 15 residues. Germline V gives CDR1 ENHRY, CDR2 SYGVKD. This CDR3 is CATGGTGGGTDTQYF. CDR3 in DNA: TGTGCCACCGGGGGAACGGGGGGGGGCACAGATACGCAGTATTTT.

This rearrangement joins TRBV6-5 to TRBJ1-1; 7 nucleotides agree with TRBD1. Germline V gene data show CDR1 as MNHEY and CDR2 as SVGAGI. This CDR3 region has 14 residues. Trimming cost V 6 bases and J 2 bases; bases outside gene matches: 6. Written as DNA, the CDR3 is TGTGCCAGCAGACTCGACAGGGCAAACACTGAAGCTTTCTTT. Protein product: CASRLDRANTEAFF.

The genes are TRBV6-5 and TRBJ1-1; D is possibly TRBD1 (5 bases). The CDR3 covers 12 residues. Trimming pared 0 bases from V and 8 bases from J, leaving 7 bases between. Germline lookup yields CDR1 MNHEY and CDR2 SVGAGI. As DNA, the CDR3 is TGTGCCAGCAGTTACTCGGAGGGGGAAGCTTTCTTT. This gives the protein CASSYSEGEAFF.

CDR3 coding DNA: TGTGCCAGCTCACCGCGACAGGATAACACTGAAGCTTTCTTT. The encoded protein is CASSPRQDNTEAFF. This chain joins TRBV18 and TRBJ1-1; D possibly corresponds to TRBD1 (6 bases). In germline, CDR1 is KGHSH, CDR2 LQKENI. The CDR3 covers 14 residues. V was trimmed by 3 bases and J by 2 bases, leaving 10 bases between them. Drawing the rest from reference TRBV18 and TRBJ1-1, the complete variable domain is NAGVMQNPRHLVRRRGQEARLRCSPMKGHSHVYWYRQLPEEGLKFMVYLQKENIIDESGMPKERFSAEFPKEGPSILRIQQVVRGDSAAYFCASSPRQDNTEAFFGQGTRLTVV.

About this clonotype itself: A much bigger clone sits one base away, suggesting this may be a read error. This sequence joins TRBV13 and TRBJ2-6; no firm D call. The germline V and J ends were trimmed by 2 bases and 3 bases, with 2 bases remaining between them. The germline V gene has CDR1 PRHDT and CDR2 FYEKMQ (reference sequence). This CDR3 has 13 amino acids. CDR3: CASSLFGANVLTF. The CDR3 nucleotides are TGTGCCAGCAGCTTATTTGGGGCCAACGTCCTGACTTTC.

This clonotype was counted a few times. V usage is TRBV5-1 and J usage is TRBJ2-4; 13 bases are a match to TRBD2. The CDR3 runs 18 residues. The V and J ends lost 4 bases and 0 bases, in that order; junction bases with no gene match: 7. From germline, CDR1 is SGHRS and CDR2 YFSETQ. The chain's CDR3 is CASSPGTSGDLAKNIQYF. The CDR3 bases are TGCGCCAGCAGCCCCGGGACTAGCGGGGATTTAGCCAAAAACATTCAGTACTTC.

The chain couples TRBV2 to TRBJ2-2; D uncertain. Between the trimmed V and J ends, which lost 6 bases and 7 bases, there was a span of 6 bases. Germline assignment: CDR1 SNHLY and CDR2 FYNNEI. The CDR3 spans 11 residues. As DNA, the CDR3 is TGTGCCAGCAGCAAGAGCGGGGAGCTGTTTTTT. This sequence encodes CASSKSGELFF. Supplemented by reference TRBV2 and TRBJ2-2, the full variable domain reads EPEVTQTPSHQVTQMGQEVILRCVPISNHLYFYWYRQILGQKVEFLVSFYNNEISEKSEIFDDQFSVERPDGSNFTLKIRSTKLEDSAMYFCASSKSGELFFGEGSRLTVL.

This clonotype occurred a few times. This chain joins TRBV4-3 and TRBJ2-1; D possibly matches TRBD1 or TRBD2 (6 bases each). The CDR3 loop spans 15 amino acids. Between the trimmed V and J ends, which lost 2 bases and 8 bases, there was a span of 16 bases. From germline, CDR1 is LGHNA and CDR2 YSLEER. CDR3 nucleotides: TGCGCCAGCAGCCAATCCGTGCCCGGGGGCTATGAGCAGTTCTTC. Protein sequence: CASSQSVPGGYEQFF.

Comment on this clonotype: A read error may explain this, as a much larger clone is one base away. The J gene is TRBJ2-1, the V gene TRBV20-1, with D possibly being TRBD1 or TRBD2 (6 bases each). The germline CDR1 and CDR2 sequences are DFQATT and SNEGSKA (reference sequence). The CDR3 consists of 14 residues. CDR3: CSASGRGPYNELFF. The DNA of the CDR3 is TGCAGTGCTAGTGGTCGGGGGCCCTACAATGAGCTGTTCTTC.

This clonotype has ten or more counts. The chain employs TRBV27 and TRBJ2-4; TRBD1 matches 7 bases. Unmatched junction bases numbered 8, after V lost 2 bases and J lost 1 base. Per germline, CDR1 MNHEY and CDR2 SMNVEV (reference sequence). There are 17 residues in the CDR3. CDR3 DNA: TGTGCCAGCAGTTTAGATGCCACAGGGGCGGCCAAAAACATTCAGTACTTC. As protein: CASSLDATGAAKNIQYF.

This clonotype has more than one count but fewer than ten. The gene calls are TRBV7-2 and TRBJ2-5, with 11 positions matching TRBD2. The germline gives CDR1 SGHTA, CDR2 FQGNSA. The CDR3 is made up of 15 amino acids. V lost 3 bases to trimming and J lost 5 bases; unmatched junction nucleotides: 5. Here the CDR3 reads CASSLTSGVVETQYF. The CDR3 bases are TGTGCCAGCAGCTTGACTAGCGGGGTAGTGGAGACCCAGTACTTC.

This clonotype was seen a handful of times. The chain uses TRBV6-2 or TRBV6-3 and TRBJ1-2, with 7 bases that match TRBD1. V was clipped by 6 bases and J by 12 bases; unmatched bases: 16. The CDR3 extends over 14 amino acids. Per the germline V gene, CDR1 is MNHEY and CDR2 is SVGEGT. CDR3: CASRSPGQLTPDTF. CDR3 nucleotides: TGTGCCAGCAGAAGCCCGGGACAGCTCACCCCCGACACCTTC.

The table lists this clonotype with a few counts. V gene TRBV7-2 combines with J gene TRBJ2-5, with D unresolved. The CDR3 sequence is 12 residues long. Germline-derived CDR1 and CDR2 are SGHTA and FQGNSA. Trimming removed 8 bases at V and 4 bases at J, with 11 bases between. CDR3 in amino acids: CASQALGETQYF. DNA for the CDR3: TGTGCCAGCCAAGCGTTGGGAGAGACCCAGTACTTC.

This clonotype was seen only a few times. The rearrangement joins TRBV4-3 to TRBJ2-6, with D perhaps being TRBD1 or TRBD2 (5 bases each). The CDR3 contains 19 residues. V was pared by 3 bases and J by 0 bases, with 18 bases between. Germline V gene sequence: CDR1 LGHNA, CDR2 YSLEER. CDR3 in amino acids: CASSQVTGTQSSGANVLTF. The CDR3 DNA sequence: TGCGCCAGCAGCCAGGTTACCGGGACCCAGAGCTCTGGGGCCAACGTCCTGACTTTC.

This clonotype showed up just a few times. The rearrangement uses TRBV7-8 and TRBJ2-5, with TRBD1 matching 9 bases. Germline-derived CDR1 and CDR2 are SGHVS and FQNEAQ. The CDR3 runs 18 residues. Losses at the gene ends were 5 bases for V and 4 bases for J; bases not matched to a gene: 17. Written as DNA, the CDR3 is TGTGCCAGCAGCGACCGGGACAGGGTCTTCTTGTTAGGAGAGACCCAGTACTTC. Amino acids: CASSDRDRVFLLGETQYF.

This chain links TRBV4-1 with TRBJ2-5; the D is unclear. Germline CDR1 is MGHRA and CDR2 is YSYEKL. The length of the CDR3 is 13 residues. Trimming cost V 1 base and J 5 bases, with 8 bases left between them. This CDR3 reads CASSQVVVETQYF. The CDR3 bases are TGCGCCAGCAGCCAAGTGGTCGTCGAGACCCAGTACTTC.

This clonotype was seen more than once but under ten times. V and J are TRBV12-3 or TRBV12-4 and TRBJ1-5, with no clear D. The V end lost 1 base, the J end lost 8 bases, and 9 bases lay between the germline ends. This CDR3 contains 13 residues. The CDR3 loop is CASSLGGLEPQHF. The DNA for the CDR3 is TGTGCCAGCAGTTTAGGGGGATTGGAGCCCCAGCATTTT.